A single sample is the source of the 29 T cell receptor beta chains below, sequenced in a study of OX40 agonist ivuxolimab in advanced cancers. Sequencing used immunoSEQ multiplex PCR; TCRdb keeps in-frame clones, though not all of them. This table has around 66,000 clones, about four fifths appearing once. This material consisted of CD4+ or CD8+ T cells sorted from blood, taken in a trial of the OX40 agonist ivuxolimab. The receptors here all came from an adult with an advanced solid tumor such as melanoma, head and neck, liver or kidney cancer.

The rearrangement links TRBV9 to TRBJ2-5, with D hard to call. Germline assignment: CDR1 SGDLS and CDR2 YYNGEE. CDR3 length equals 13 residues. V shed 2 bases and J shed 1 base, with 6 bases lying between them. CDR3 sequence reads: CASSVSPQETQYF. DNA of the CDR3: TGTGCCAGCAGCGTTTCCCCCCAAGAGACCCAGTACTTC. The variable domain in full, with the rest retrieved from reference TRBV9 and TRBJ2-5, is DSGVTQTPKHLITATGQRVTLRCSPRSGDLSVYWYQQSLDQGLQFLIQYYNGEERAKGNILERFSAQQFPDLHSELNLSSLELGDSALYFCASSVSPQETQYFGPGTRLLVL.

The rearrangement uses TRBV7-9 and TRBJ2-1; no clear D. The CDR3 spans 12 residues. The V gene's germline CDR1 is SEHNR and CDR2 FQNEAQ (reference sequence). V lost 6 bases to trimming and J lost 4 bases, with 7 bases between them. The CDR3 DNA reads TGTGCCAGCAGAGAAAGGTACAATGAGCAGTTCTTC. This gives the protein CASRERYNEQFF.

The chain combines TRBV7-2 with TRBJ1-3, with D uncertain. The V end was cut by 5 bases, the J end by 6 bases, with 14 bases between. This CDR3 has 14 residues. In germline, CDR1 is SGHTA, CDR2 FQGNSA. In DNA form, the CDR3 reads TGTGCCAGCAGCCCCGGGTCGTTTGCAAACACCATATATTTT. Its protein product is CASSPGSFANTIYF.

The chain combines TRBV7-2 with TRBJ1-6; a weak D match, TRBD1 (6 bases). Trimming removed 5 bases at V and 10 bases at J, with 21 bases between. CDR3 length equals 16 residues. Germline V lookup: CDR1 SGHTA, CDR2 FQGNSA. The chain's CDR3 is CASSAHQGKVESPLHF. CDR3 coding DNA: TGTGCCAGCAGCGCCCATCAGGGGAAAGTTGAATCACCCCTCCACTTT.

The rearrangement joins TRBV5-1 to TRBJ2-2, with no clear D. The CDR3 spans 16 residues. Germline CDR1 and CDR2: SGHRS and YFSETQ. The V end lost 4 bases, the J end lost 0 bases, and 13 bases lay between the germline ends. CDR3 residues: CASSLTATSNTGELFF. The CDR3 bases are TGCGCCAGCAGCCTAACGGCGACCTCGAACACCGGGGAGCTGTTTTTT.

This clone was recorded once. The chain joins TRBV10-3 to TRBJ2-5; TRBD2 might be the D (6 bases). This CDR3 comprises 15 residues. The germline CDR1 and CDR2 sequences are ENHRY and SYGVKD. Trimming took 2 bases from V and 2 from J, leaving 12 bases between them. The CDR3 loop reads CAISEGGTKQETQYF. The CDR3, as DNA: TGTGCCATCAGTGAGGGGGGGACGAAACAAGAGACCCAGTACTTC.

The J gene is TRBJ1-6, the V gene TRBV5-1; the D gene is possibly TRBD1 (5 bases). Germline CDR1 and CDR2: SGHRS and YFSETQ. The V gene lost 0 bases and the J gene lost 10 bases, with 8 bases spanning the gap. This CDR3 is built from 13 residues. The CDR3 sequence is CASSLEWGSPLHF. The CDR3 DNA reads as TGCGCCAGCAGCTTGGAGTGGGGCTCACCCCTCCACTTT.

V is TRBV25-1 and J is TRBJ2-7, with D possibly matching TRBD1 (6 bases). The V end was cut by 1 base, the J end by 6 bases, with 16 bases between. The germline V gene has CDR1 MGHDK and CDR2 SYGVNS. This CDR3 has 15 amino acids. The CDR3 is CASSESTGITFEQYF. CDR3 nucleotide sequence: TGTGCCAGCAGTGAATCCACAGGGATTACTTTCGAGCAGTACTTC.

This chain connects TRBV15 to TRBJ2-5; 9 nucleotides agree with TRBD2. Germline V gene sequence: CDR1 LNHNV, CDR2 YYDKDF (reference sequence). J was trimmed by 2 bases and V by 7 bases; bases with no gene match: 5. There are 14 residues in the CDR3. The CDR3, as DNA: TGTGCCACCAAGGGCGGGGGGGTGCAAGAGACCCAGTACTTC. Its protein is CATKGGGVQETQYF.

As regards this clone: This sample includes further DNA sequences coding for the same CDR3. The genes are TRBV29-1 and TRBJ1-2, with D unresolved. Germline assignment: CDR1 SQVTM and CDR2 ANQGSEA. The CDR3 loop spans 11 amino acids. V lost 6 bases, J lost 1 base, and 6 bases lay in between. CDR3 amino acids: CSVELNYGYTF. The CDR3, as DNA: TGCAGCGTAGAACTTAACTATGGCTACACCTTC.

The genes are TRBV5-1 and TRBJ2-3; possible D gene TRBD1, 5 bases. V dropped 4 bases and J dropped 4 bases, with 13 bases sitting between them. The length of the CDR3 is 14 residues. Germline CDR1 and CDR2: SGHRS and YFSETQ. The CDR3 sequence: CASSPAPGSDTQYF. The CDR3 coding sequence is TGCGCCAGCAGCCCCGCCCCAGGGTCAGATACGCAGTATTTT.

CDR3 nucleotides: TGTGCCAGTAGTACCAGTACAGAAACTGAAGCTTTCTTT. Translated, it gives CASSTSTETEAFF. V is TRBV19 and J is TRBJ1-1; D gene uncertain. Germline loops: CDR1 LNHDA, CDR2 SQIVND (reference sequence). V lost 4 bases to trimming and J lost 5 bases, with 11 bases between them. The length of the CDR3 is 13 residues.

The chain combines TRBV5-1 with TRBJ1-6, with D possibly matching TRBD1 (5 bases). This CDR3 has 15 amino acids. CDR1 and CDR2 (germline): SGHRS, YFSETQ. Deletions cut 0 bases from V and 7 bases from J, with 11 bases between. The CDR3 is CASSLGQGGNSPLHF. The CDR3 nucleotides are TGCGCCAGCAGCTTGGGGCAGGGAGGGAATTCACCCCTCCACTTT.

The CDR3 is CASSLVTGGSRSQETQYF. CDR3 DNA: TGTGCCAGCAGCTTGGTAACAGGGGGATCAAGAAGCCAAGAGACCCAGTACTTC. The chain combines TRBV5-6 with TRBJ2-5; TRBD1 matches at 8 bases. CDR3 length equals 18 residues. V lost 0 bases, J lost 1 base, and 11 bases stayed unmatched. Germline V gene lookup returns CDR1 SGHDT and CDR2 YYEEEE. Variable domain in full (rest from reference TRBV5-6 and TRBJ2-5): DAGVTQSPTHLIKTRGQQVTLRCSPKSGHDTVSWYQQALGQGPQFIFQYYEEEERQRGNFPDRFSGHQFPNYSSELNVNALLLGDSALYLCASSLVTGGSRSQETQYFGPGTRLLVL.

The chain has TRBV7-3 and TRBJ2-2; tentatively, D is TRBD2 (6 bases). CDR1 is SGHTA and CDR2 is FQGTGA in the germline V gene. The CDR3 loop spans 17 amino acids. The V and J ends lost 3 bases and 5 bases respectively, with 19 bases between them. CDR3 bases: TGTGCCAGCAGCTTCTACCGGTGGCAGGGAGGTACCGGGGAGCTGTTTTTT. This encodes CASSFYRWQGGTGELFF.

The V call is TRBV15, the J call TRBJ1-5; D remains unclear. This CDR3 contains 14 residues. Trimming took off 0 bases at V and 5 bases at J, with 8 bases between the two ends. CDR1 LNHNV and CDR2 YYDKDF come from the germline V gene (reference sequence). The CDR3 protein is CATSRDPTDQPQHF. CDR3 DNA: TGTGCCACCAGCAGAGATCCTACTGATCAGCCCCAGCATTTT.

This clone was counted once. This chain links TRBV4-2 with TRBJ1-6; TRBD1 aligns across 7 bases. J gave up 6 bases and V 1 base, and 9 bases lay outside the gene matches. Germline V gene sequence: CDR1 LGHNA, CDR2 YNFKEQ. The length of the CDR3 is 17 residues. The DNA for the CDR3 is TGTGCCAGCAGCCAAGCACCTCCCGGGACAGCTAATTCACCCCTCCACTTT. Its protein product is CASSQAPPGTANSPLHF.

The chain is built from TRBV18 and TRBJ2-6, with D uncertain. Germline CDR1 and CDR2: KGHSH and LQKENI. There are 17 residues in the CDR3. Trimming removed 3 bases from V and 0 bases from J, with 12 bases in between. CDR3 region: CASSPARPNSGANVLTF. The CDR3 DNA sequence: TGTGCCAGCTCACCTGCGAGGCCGAACTCTGGGGCCAACGTCCTGACTTTC.

This chain uses TRBV9 with TRBJ1-6; no reliable D call. From germline, CDR1 is SGDLS and CDR2 YYNGEE. The CDR3 spans 14 residues. V lost 3 bases and J lost 6, with 10 bases in between. CDR3 DNA sequence: TGTGCCAGCAGCGCCGGGCTTCTTAATTCACCCCTCCACTTT. Protein: CASSAGLLNSPLHF.

This chain joins TRBV28 and TRBJ1-2; a weak D match, TRBD1 (6 bases). The V end lost 10 bases, the J end lost 5 bases, and 20 bases lay between the germline ends. Germline loops: CDR1 MDHEN, CDR2 SYDVKM. The CDR3 is made up of 14 amino acids. The CDR3 reads CATRDPTGFYGYTF. CDR3 sequence (DNA): TGTGCCACCCGAGATCCAACAGGGTTTTATGGCTACACCTTC.

The chain couples TRBV5-4 to TRBJ2-5; no clear D. The CDR3 extends over 14 amino acids. V gave up 4 bases and J gave up 1 base, with 11 bases separating them. From germline, CDR1 is SGHNT and CDR2 YYREEE (reference sequence). The CDR3 bases are TGTGCCAGCAGCGTCGGTTCTACCCAAGAGACCCAGTACTTC. As protein: CASSVGSTQETQYF. Filled out from reference TRBV5-4 and TRBJ2-5, the complete variable domain reads ETGVTQSPTHLIKTRGQQVTLRCSSQSGHNTVSWYQQALGQGPQFIFQYYREEENGRGNFPPRFSGLQFPNYSSELNVNALELDDSALYLCASSVGSTQETQYFGPGTRLLVL.

The genes are TRBV14 and TRBJ2-3; D remains ambiguous. The germline gives CDR1 SGHDN, CDR2 FVKESK. The CDR3 loop spans 13 amino acids. Trimming stripped 3 bases from V and 1 base from J, with 5 bases between. The CDR3 loop is CASSQAGTDTQYF. CDR3 nucleotides: TGTGCCAGCAGCCAGGCGGGCACAGATACGCAGTATTTT.

V usage is TRBV28 and J usage is TRBJ2-7; D is perhaps TRBD2 (6 bases). The germline CDR1 and CDR2 sequences are MDHEN and SYDVKM. Trimming took 5 bases from V and 0 from J, leaving 23 bases between them. CDR3 size: 18 residues. CDR3 nucleotides: TGTGCCAGCAGTCCCCCCCGGCCGGGGGTCATGAGCTCCTACGAGCAGTACTTC. Amino acid sequence: CASSPPRPGVMSSYEQYF. The whole variable domain, filled in from reference TRBV28 and TRBJ2-7, reads DVKVTQSSRYLVKRTGEKVFLECVQDMDHENMFWYRQDPGLGLRLIYFSYDVKMKEKGDIPEGYSVSREKKERFSLILESASTNQTSMYLCASSPPRPGVMSSYEQYFGPGTRLTVT.

This chain joins TRBV9 and TRBJ1-1, with D maybe TRBD1 (5 bases). Germline V gene lookup returns CDR1 SGDLS and CDR2 YYNGEE. This CDR3 has 15 residues. V lost 0 bases to trimming and J lost 1 base, with 10 bases between them. The CDR3 loop reads CASSVGGTANTEAFF. The CDR3 DNA reads as TGTGCCAGCAGCGTAGGGGGGACGGCGAACACTGAAGCTTTCTTT.

This clone came up once. The chain couples TRBV5-1 to TRBJ1-4, with TRBD1 as a possible D gene (5 bases). The germline V gene encodes CDR1 SGHRS and CDR2 YFSETQ. V was cut by 3 bases and J by 8 bases, with 11 bases left in between. The CDR3 has 13 amino acids. The CDR3 region is CASSSQGREKLFF. DNA for the CDR3: TGCGCCAGCAGCTCTCAGGGACGGGAAAAACTGTTTTTT.

CDR3 protein: CASRLDRGGTEAFF. Written as DNA, the CDR3 is TGTGCCAGCAGGCTGGACAGGGGTGGCACTGAAGCTTTCTTT. V gene TRBV2 combines with J gene TRBJ1-1; TRBD1 matches 9 bases. CDR3 length: 14 residues. After removal of 6 bases from V and 4 bases from J, the junction contained 6 bases not matched to a gene. CDR1 and CDR2 (germline): SNHLY, FYNNEI.

Only a few counts were recorded for this clone. The chain carries TRBV28 and TRBJ1-2; D possibly corresponds to TRBD1 (6 bases). With 5 bases removed from V and 3 bases from J, the gap between germline ends came to 7 bases. The CDR3 contains 12 residues. Germline lookup yields CDR1 MDHEN and CDR2 SYDVKM. CDR3 in amino acids: CASSRGDYGYTF. CDR3 DNA: TGTGCCAGCAGTAGGGGGGACTATGGCTACACCTTC.

This clone was detected once. The V call is TRBV28, the J call TRBJ2-7; D unresolved. The germline CDR1 and CDR2 sequences are MDHEN and SYDVKM. V lost 2 bases and J lost 6, with 8 bases in between. The CDR3 contains 12 residues. The CDR3 spells CASSLPLTEQYF. The CDR3 DNA follows: TGTGCCAGCAGTTTACCCCTTACCGAGCAGTACTTC.

The V call is TRBV19, the J call TRBJ2-2; no firm D call. Looked up from germline, CDR1 is LNHDA and CDR2 is SQIVND (reference sequence). With 5 bases removed from V and 7 bases from J, the gap between germline ends came to 8 bases. The CDR3 has 12 residues. DNA for the CDR3: TGTGCCAGTAGTCCCTTCGGCGGGGAGCTGTTTTTT. Encoded protein: CASSPFGGELFF.